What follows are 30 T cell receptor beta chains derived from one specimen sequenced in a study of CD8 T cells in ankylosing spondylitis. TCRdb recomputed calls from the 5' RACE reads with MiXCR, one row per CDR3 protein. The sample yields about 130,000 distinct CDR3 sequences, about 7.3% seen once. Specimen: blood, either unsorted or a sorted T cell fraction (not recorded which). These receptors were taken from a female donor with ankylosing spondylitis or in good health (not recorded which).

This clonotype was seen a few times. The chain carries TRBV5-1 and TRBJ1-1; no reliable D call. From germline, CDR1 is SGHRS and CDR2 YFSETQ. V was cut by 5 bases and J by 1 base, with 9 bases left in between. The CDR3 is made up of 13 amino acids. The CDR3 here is CASSPEGNTEAFF. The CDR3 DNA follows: TGCGCCAGCAGTCCCGAGGGGAACACTGAAGCTTTCTTT.

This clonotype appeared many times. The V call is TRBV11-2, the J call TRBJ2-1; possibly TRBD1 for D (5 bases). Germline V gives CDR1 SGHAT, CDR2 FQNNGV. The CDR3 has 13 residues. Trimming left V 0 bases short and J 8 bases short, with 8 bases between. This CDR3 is CASSLDREYEQFF. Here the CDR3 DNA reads TGTGCCAGCAGCTTAGACAGGGAATATGAGCAGTTCTTC.

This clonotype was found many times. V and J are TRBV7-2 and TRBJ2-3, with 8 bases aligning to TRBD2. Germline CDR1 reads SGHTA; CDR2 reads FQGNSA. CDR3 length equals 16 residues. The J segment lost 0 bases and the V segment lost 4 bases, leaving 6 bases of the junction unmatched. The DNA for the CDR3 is TGTGCCAGCAGCTCCTTAGCGGGGATGAGCACAGATACGCAGTATTTT. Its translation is CASSSLAGMSTDTQYF.

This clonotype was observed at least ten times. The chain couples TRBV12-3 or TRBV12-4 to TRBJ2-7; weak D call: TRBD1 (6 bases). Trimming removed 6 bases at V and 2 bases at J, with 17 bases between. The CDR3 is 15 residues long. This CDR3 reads CASSILGTNAYEQYF. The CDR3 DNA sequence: TGTGCCAGCAGCATCCTTGGGACAAATGCCTACGAGCAGTACTTC.

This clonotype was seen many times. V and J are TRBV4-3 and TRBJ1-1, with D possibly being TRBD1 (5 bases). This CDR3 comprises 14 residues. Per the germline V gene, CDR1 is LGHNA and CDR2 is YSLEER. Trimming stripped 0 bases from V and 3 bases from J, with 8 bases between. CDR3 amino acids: CASSQDTGYTEAFF. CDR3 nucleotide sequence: TGCGCCAGCAGCCAAGATACAGGCTACACTGAAGCTTTCTTT.

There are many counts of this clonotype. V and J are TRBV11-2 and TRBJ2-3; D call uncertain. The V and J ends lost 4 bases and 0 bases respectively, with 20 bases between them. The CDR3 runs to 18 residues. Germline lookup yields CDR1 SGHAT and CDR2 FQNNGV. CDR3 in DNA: TGTGCCAGCAGCTCGACCGAAGACTTCTACGCTAGCACAGATACGCAGTATTTT. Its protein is CASSSTEDFYASTDTQYF.

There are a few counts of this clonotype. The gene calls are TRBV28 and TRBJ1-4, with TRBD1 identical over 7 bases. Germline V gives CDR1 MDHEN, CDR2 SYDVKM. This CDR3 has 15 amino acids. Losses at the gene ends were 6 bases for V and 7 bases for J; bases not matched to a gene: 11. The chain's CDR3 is CASSPQQGRREKLFF. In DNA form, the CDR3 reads TGTGCCAGCAGCCCACAACAGGGGAGACGTGAAAAACTGTTTTTT.

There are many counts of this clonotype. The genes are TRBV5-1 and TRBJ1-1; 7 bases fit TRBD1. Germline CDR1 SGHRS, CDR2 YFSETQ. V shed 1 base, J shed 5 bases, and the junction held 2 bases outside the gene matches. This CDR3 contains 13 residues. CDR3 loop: CASSLRQGTEAFF. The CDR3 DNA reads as TGCGCCAGCAGCTTGAGACAGGGTACTGAAGCTTTCTTT.

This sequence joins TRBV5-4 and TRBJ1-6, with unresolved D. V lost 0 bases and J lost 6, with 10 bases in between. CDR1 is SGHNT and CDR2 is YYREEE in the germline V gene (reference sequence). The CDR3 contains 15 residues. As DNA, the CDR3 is TGTGCCAGCAGCTTGGCCTTTCAGGCTAATTCACCCCTCCACTTT. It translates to CASSLAFQANSPLHF.

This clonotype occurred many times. The CDR3 region is CASSIPGDNQPQHF. The CDR3 coding sequence is TGTGCCAGTAGTATCCCAGGGGACAATCAGCCCCAGCATTTT. This sequence joins TRBV19 and TRBJ1-5; the D gene is possibly TRBD1 (6 bases). Looked up from germline, CDR1 is LNHDA and CDR2 is SQIVND (reference sequence). V lost 3 bases and J lost 3, with 9 bases in between. CDR3 length: 14 residues.

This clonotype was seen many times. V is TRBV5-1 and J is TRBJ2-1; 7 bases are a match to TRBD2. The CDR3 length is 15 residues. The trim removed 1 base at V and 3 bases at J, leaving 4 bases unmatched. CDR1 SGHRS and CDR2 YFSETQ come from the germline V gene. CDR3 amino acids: CASSLSSGDYNEQFF. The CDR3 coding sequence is TGCGCCAGCAGCTTGTCCAGCGGGGACTACAATGAGCAGTTCTTC.

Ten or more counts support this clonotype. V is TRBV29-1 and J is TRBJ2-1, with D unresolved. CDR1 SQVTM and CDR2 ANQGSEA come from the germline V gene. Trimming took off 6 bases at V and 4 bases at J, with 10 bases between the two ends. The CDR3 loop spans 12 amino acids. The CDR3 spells CSVGVGYNEQFF. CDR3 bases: TGCAGCGTCGGAGTGGGGTACAATGAGCAGTTCTTC.

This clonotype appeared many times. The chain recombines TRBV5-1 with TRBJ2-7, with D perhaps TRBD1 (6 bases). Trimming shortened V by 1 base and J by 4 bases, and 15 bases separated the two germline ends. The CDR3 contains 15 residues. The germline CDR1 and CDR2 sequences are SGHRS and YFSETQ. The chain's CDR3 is CASSLSRDRIYEQYF. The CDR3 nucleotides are TGCGCCAGCAGCTTGTCTCGAGACAGGATATACGAGCAGTACTTC.

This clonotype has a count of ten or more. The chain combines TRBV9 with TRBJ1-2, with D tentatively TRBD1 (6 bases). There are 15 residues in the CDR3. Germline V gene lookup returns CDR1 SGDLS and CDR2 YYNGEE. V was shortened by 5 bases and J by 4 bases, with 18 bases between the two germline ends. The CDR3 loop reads CASSGGPGTSYGYTF. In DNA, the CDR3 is TGTGCCAGCAGTGGGGGGCCGGGAACCTCCTATGGCTACACCTTC.

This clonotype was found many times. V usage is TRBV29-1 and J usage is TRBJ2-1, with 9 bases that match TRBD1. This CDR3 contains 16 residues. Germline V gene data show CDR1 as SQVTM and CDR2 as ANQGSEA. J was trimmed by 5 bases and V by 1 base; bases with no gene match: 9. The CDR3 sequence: CSVEGGGTGSNNEQFF. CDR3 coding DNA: TGCAGCGTTGAAGGGGGGGGGACAGGGTCTAACAATGAGCAGTTCTTC.

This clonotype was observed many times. The CDR3 region has the DNA TGCAGTGCGGCGGGGAACACTGAAGCTTTCTTT. It is translated as CSAAGNTEAFF. V and J are TRBV20-1 and TRBJ1-1; D is undetermined. The CDR3 extends over 11 amino acids. Germline values: CDR1 DFQATT, CDR2 SNEGSKA (reference sequence). Deletions cut 6 bases from V and 1 base from J, with 6 bases between.

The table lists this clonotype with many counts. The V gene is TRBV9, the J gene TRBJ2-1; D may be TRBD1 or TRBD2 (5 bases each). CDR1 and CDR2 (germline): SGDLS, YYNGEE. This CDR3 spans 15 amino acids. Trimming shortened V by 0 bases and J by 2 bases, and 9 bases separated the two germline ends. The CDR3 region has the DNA TGTGCCAGCAGCGTAGGTGGGGGTCCCTACAATGAGCAGTTCTTC. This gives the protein CASSVGGGPYNEQFF.

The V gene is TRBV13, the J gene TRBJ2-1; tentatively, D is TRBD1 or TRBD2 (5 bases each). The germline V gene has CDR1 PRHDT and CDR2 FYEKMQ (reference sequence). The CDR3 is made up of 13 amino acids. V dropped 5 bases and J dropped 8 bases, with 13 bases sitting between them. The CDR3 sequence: CASSTMGPHEQFF. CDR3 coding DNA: TGTGCCAGCAGCACTATGGGACCACATGAGCAGTTCTTC.

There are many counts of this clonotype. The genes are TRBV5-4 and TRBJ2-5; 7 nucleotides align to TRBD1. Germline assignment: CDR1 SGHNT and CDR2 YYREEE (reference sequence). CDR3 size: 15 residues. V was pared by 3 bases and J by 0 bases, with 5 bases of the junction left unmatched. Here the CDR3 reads CASSSGQANQETQYF. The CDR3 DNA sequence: TGTGCCAGCAGCTCCGGACAGGCGAACCAAGAGACCCAGTACTTC.

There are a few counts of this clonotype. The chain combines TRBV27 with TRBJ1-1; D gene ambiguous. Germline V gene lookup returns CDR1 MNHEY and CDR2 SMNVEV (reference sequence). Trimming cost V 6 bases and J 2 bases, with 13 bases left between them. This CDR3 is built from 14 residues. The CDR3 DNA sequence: TGTGCCAGCAGGGGTAGAAAGCTTAACACTGAAGCTTTCTTT. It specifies CASRGRKLNTEAFF.

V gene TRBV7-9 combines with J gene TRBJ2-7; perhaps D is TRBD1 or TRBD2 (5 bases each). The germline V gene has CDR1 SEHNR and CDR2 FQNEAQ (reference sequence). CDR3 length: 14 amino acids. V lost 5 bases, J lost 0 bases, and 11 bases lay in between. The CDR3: CASSDLGTSYEQYF. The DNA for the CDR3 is TGTGCCAGCAGCGACCTGGGGACCTCCTACGAGCAGTACTTC.

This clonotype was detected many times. The CDR3 bases are TGCGCCAGCAGCTGGGCGGTTCCCACAGATACGCAGTATTTT. Its translation is CASSWAVPTDTQYF. The chain has TRBV5-1 and TRBJ2-3; D gene uncertain. In germline, CDR1 is SGHRS, CDR2 YFSETQ. Trimming pared 3 bases from V and 2 bases from J, leaving 10 bases between. The CDR3 sequence is 14 residues long.

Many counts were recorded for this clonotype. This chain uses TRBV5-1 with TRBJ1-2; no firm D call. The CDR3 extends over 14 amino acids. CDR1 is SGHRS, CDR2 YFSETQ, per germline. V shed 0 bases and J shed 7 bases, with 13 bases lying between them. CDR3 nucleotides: TGCGCCAGCAGCTTGGGGCAGCTGAACGGTGGCTACACCTTC. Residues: CASSLGQLNGGYTF.

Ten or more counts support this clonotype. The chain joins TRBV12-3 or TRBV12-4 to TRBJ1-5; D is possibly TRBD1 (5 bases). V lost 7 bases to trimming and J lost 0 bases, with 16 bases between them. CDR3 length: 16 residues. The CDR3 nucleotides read TGTGCCAGCAACTTGGGGCTCTTTTATAGCAATCAGCCCCAGCATTTT. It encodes CASNLGLFYSNQPQHF.

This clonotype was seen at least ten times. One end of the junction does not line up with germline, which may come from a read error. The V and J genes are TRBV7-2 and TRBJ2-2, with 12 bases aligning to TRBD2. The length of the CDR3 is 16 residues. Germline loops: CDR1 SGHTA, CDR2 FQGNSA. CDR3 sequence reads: CASSVASGGAAGELFF. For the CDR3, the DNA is TGTGCCAGCAGCGTAGCTAGCGGGGGGGCTGCCGGGGAGCTGTTTTTT.

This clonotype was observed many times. In DNA, the CDR3 is TGTGCCAGCAGTTACGTCCTAGGGGGCCCTGAAGCTTTCTTT. Its translation is CASSYVLGGPEAFF. This chain joins TRBV6-5 and TRBJ1-1; 7 nucleotides line up with TRBD1. Germline CDR1 is MNHEY and CDR2 is SVGAGI. The trim removed 2 bases at V and 6 bases at J, leaving 6 bases unmatched. The CDR3 runs 14 residues.

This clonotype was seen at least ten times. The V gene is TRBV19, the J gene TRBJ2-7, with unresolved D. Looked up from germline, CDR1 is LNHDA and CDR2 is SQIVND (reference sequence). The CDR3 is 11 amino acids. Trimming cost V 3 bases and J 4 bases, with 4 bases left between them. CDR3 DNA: TGTGCCAGTAGTATGGGGTACGAGCAGTACTTC. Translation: CASSMGYEQYF.

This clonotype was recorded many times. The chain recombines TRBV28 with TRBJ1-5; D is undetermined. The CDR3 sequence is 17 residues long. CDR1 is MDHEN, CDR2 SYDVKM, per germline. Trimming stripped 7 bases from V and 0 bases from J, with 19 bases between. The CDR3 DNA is TGTGCCAGCACCCATCCGGTAGGGTGGTATAGCAATCAGCCCCAGCATTTT. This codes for CASTHPVGWYSNQPQHF. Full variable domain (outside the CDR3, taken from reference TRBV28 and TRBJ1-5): DVKVTQSSRYLVKRTGEKVFLECVQDMDHENMFWYRQDPGLGLRLIYFSYDVKMKEKGDIPEGYSVSREKKERFSLILESASTNQTSMYLCASTHPVGWYSNQPQHFGDGTRLSIL.

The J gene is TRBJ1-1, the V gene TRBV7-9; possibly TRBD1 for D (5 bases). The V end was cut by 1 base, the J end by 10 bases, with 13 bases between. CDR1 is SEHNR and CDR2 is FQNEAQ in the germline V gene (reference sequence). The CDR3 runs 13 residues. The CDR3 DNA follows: TGTGCCAGCAGCTTAGATCGGCGGACAAGAGCTTTCTTT. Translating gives CASSLDRRTRAFF.

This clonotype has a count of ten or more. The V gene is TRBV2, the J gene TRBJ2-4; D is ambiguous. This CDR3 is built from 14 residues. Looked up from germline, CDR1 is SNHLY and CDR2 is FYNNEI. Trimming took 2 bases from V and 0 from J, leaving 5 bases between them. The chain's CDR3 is CASSEQLAKNIQYF. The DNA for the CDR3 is TGTGCCAGCAGTGAACAGCTAGCCAAAAACATTCAGTACTTC.